These T cell receptor beta chains were read from a single sample in a study of identical twins. Via MiXCR, TCRdb re-called the 5' RACE reads, giving one row per CDR3 protein. The sample shows 200,000 to 250,000 distinct CDR3 sequences, around 8% of them seen only once. These sequences were also reported in another study, on yellow fever vaccine responses in identical twins.

Material: memory (CD45RO+) T cells sorted from blood. All receptors derive from a woman between 18 and 30 years old in good health. The CDR3 runs from the conserved cysteine through the conserved F or W. Clone size is not always given. Where it is, it says once, few, many or a class for expanded clones.

J: TRBJ2-2
size: many
V: TRBV5-1
CDR3: CASSPRVDGELFF

J: TRBJ2-7
size: NA
V: TRBV27
CDR3: CASSLYGLSSYEQYF

J: TRBJ2-5
size: NA
V: TRBV20-1
CDR3: CSASDWGAPETQYF

J: TRBJ1-2
size: many
V: TRBV25-1
CDR3: CASSWANYGYTF

J: TRBJ1-1
size: NA
V: TRBV7-9
CDR3: CASSLGQATEAFF

J: TRBJ2-6
size: few
V: TRBV14
CDR3: CASSQAGFGANVLTF

J: TRBJ1-2
size: many
V: TRBV5-1
CDR3: CASSLETASYGYTF

J: TRBJ2-3
size: many
V: TRBV7-3
CDR3: CASKPDYSTDTQYF

J: TRBJ2-7
size: NA
V: TRBV5-1
CDR3: CASATGGGYEQYF

J: TRBJ2-7
size: NA
V: TRBV5-1
CDR3: CASKHAKGSYEQYF

J: TRBJ2-6
size: few
V: TRBV29-1
CDR3: CSVLGGRGANVLTF

J: TRBJ2-6
size: NA
V: TRBV10-3
CDR3: CATSSDAPTNSGANVLTF

J: TRBJ2-3
size: many
V: TRBV29-1
CDR3: CSVPTGTSDTQYF

J: TRBJ2-3
size: few
V: TRBV5-1
CDR3: CASSSPRPGQGADTQYF

J: TRBJ2-3
size: many
V: TRBV7-8
CDR3: CASSKSGQGASDTQYF

J: TRBJ2-1
size: many
V: TRBV12-3/TRBV12-4
CDR3: CASSFQRIINEQFF

J: TRBJ2-3
size: few
V: TRBV20-1
CDR3: CSAPPHETDTQYF

J: TRBJ1-1
size: many
V: TRBV15
CDR3: CATSRDTGGQAFF

J: TRBJ1-5
size: many
V: TRBV21-1
CDR3: CASIQGEGNQPQHF

J: TRBJ2-7
size: many
V: TRBV11-2
CDR3: CASSLEFGLDTEQYF

J: TRBJ2-3
size: NA
V: TRBV2
CDR3: CASMVLSVSDTQYF

J: TRBJ1-5
size: few
V: TRBV11-2
CDR3: CASSETGTHNQPQHF

J: TRBJ2-7
size: many
V: TRBV7-6
CDR3: CASSLRAGTGPYEQYF

J: TRBJ2-7
size: NA
V: TRBV3-1
CDR3: CASSQVTGTQTYEQYF

J: TRBJ2-3
size: NA
V: TRBV6-2/TRBV6-3
CDR3: CASTLRGPTDTQYF

J: TRBJ2-1
size: NA
V: TRBV6-4
CDR3: CASSSAARHEQFF

J: TRBJ2-1
size: NA
V: TRBV3-1
CDR3: CASTTRLAGGRPSYNEQFF

J: TRBJ2-1
size: NA
V: TRBV20-1
CDR3: CSAKRGGSYNEQFF

J: TRBJ2-5
size: NA
V: TRBV30
CDR3: CAWSPGLAGGGETQYF

J: TRBJ1-6
size: NA
V: TRBV6-5
CDR3: CASSYDRGNSPLHF

J: TRBJ2-3
size: few
V: TRBV12-3/TRBV12-4
CDR3: CASSLAGRGTDTQYF

J: TRBJ2-7
size: NA
V: TRBV9
CDR3: CASSVSISAYEQYF

J: TRBJ2-3
size: few
V: TRBV18
CDR3: CASSPLQGGTDTQYF

J: TRBJ1-1
size: NA
V: TRBV9
CDR3: CASSPIGRWNTEAFF

J: TRBJ1-5
size: many
V: TRBV12-3/TRBV12-4
CDR3: CASSLWQSNQPQHF

J: TRBJ2-7
size: many
V: TRBV6-1
CDR3: CASRSSPVHSYEQYF

J: TRBJ2-1
size: many
V: TRBV29-1
CDR3: CSESGYKGESYNEQFF

J: TRBJ2-1
size: few
V: TRBV14
CDR3: CASSQRGEQFF

J: TRBJ1-2
size: NA
V: TRBV12-3/TRBV12-4
CDR3: CASSFGGTNYGYTF

J: TRBJ2-5
size: NA
V: TRBV18
CDR3: CASTFGSKETQYF

J: TRBJ2-1
size: few
V: TRBV7-8
CDR3: CASSPSGGGYNEQFF

J: TRBJ2-3
size: few
V: TRBV30
CDR3: CAWSGPHPTDTQYF

J: TRBJ1-5
size: many
V: TRBV7-3
CDR3: CASSLTGDGNQPQHF

J: TRBJ2-5
size: few
V: TRBV6-5
CDR3: CASSYLSSGETQYF

J: TRBJ1-2
size: many
V: TRBV5-1
CDR3: CASSVRTGELRGYTF

J: TRBJ2-7
size: few
V: TRBV28
CDR3: CASRAGDRVYEQYF

J: TRBJ2-3
size: few
V: TRBV20-1
CDR3: CSASDSRFGTDTQYF

J: TRBJ2-5
size: many
V: TRBV4-1
CDR3: CASSQDAGTETQYF

J: TRBJ2-1
size: NA
V: TRBV3-1
CDR3: CASSQSRTSEQFF

J: TRBJ2-1
size: NA
V: TRBV6-2/TRBV6-3
CDR3: CASSTPVGLTLSAGSYNEQFF

J: TRBJ2-3
size: NA
V: TRBV7-8
CDR3: CASSTSTSGEAFTDTQYF

J: TRBJ2-1
size: NA
V: TRBV20-1
CDR3: CSARDRDLLLAPKVEQFF

J: TRBJ1-1
size: NA
V: TRBV9
CDR3: CASSVGAGGNEAFF

J: TRBJ2-3
size: many
V: TRBV5-6
CDR3: CASSPPVSTDTQYF

J: TRBJ1-2
size: few
V: TRBV7-2
CDR3: CASSQATTYGYTF